The TCR beta chain under discussion was sequenced for a study of regulatory T cells in long-lasting Graves disease. Stated time point: persistent/refractory GD, antithyroid drugs over 5 years with positive TRAb. From RNA extracted from PBMCs, the TCR library was made. Staff drew around 10 milliliters of peripheral blood into EDTA tubes. The CDR3 totals 13 residues. CDR1 and CDR2 from the germline V gene are SGDLS and YYNGEE. Trimming cost V 6 bases and J 3 bases; bases outside gene matches: 4. CDR3-region Arm-PCR and iRepertoire HTBI primers produced the TCR beta libraries. A single record per CDR3 protein comes from TCRdb applying MiXCR to the multiplex PCR reads. The table includes 700,000 or so distinct CDR3 sequences, around 30% detected once.

The V gene is TRBV9, the J gene TRBJ2-5; TRBD1 matches at 8 bases. The sequence was collected from a female donor with Graves disease. The sample here was peripheral blood mononuclear cells (PBMCs), taken when the disease was refractory, from a patient treated with antithyroid drugs. CDR3 DNA sequence: TGTGCCAGCAACAGGGGGGCCGAAGAGACCCAGTACTTC. Residues: CASNRGAEETQYF.